Listed below are T cell receptor beta chains from one sample, sequenced in a study of blood T cell repertoires in COVID-19. TCRdb keeps only in-frame clones here, not all; method: immunoSEQ multiplex PCR. The sample shows around 100,000 clones, 80% to 85% of them seen only once. The sequencing sample was made of peripheral blood. The receptors originated from a woman aged 70-85 years with acute or convalescent COVID-19. CDR3s include the opening cysteine and the closing phenylalanine or tryptophan.

j_call,cdr3_length,v_call,cdr3_aa
TRBJ1-2,15,TRBV7-9,CASSLAETERHGYTF
TRBJ2-7,15,TRBV15,CATSRELAFAYEQYF
TRBJ1-1,17,TRBV3-1/TRBV3-2,CASSQGGGARGNTEAFF
TRBJ2-1,15,TRBV5-1,CASSLGQGAQYEQFF
TRBJ1-1,16,TRBV14,CASSQDRFSGVTEAFF
TRBJ2-1,17,TRBV11-2,CASSLDQSSGAYGEQFF
TRBJ2-3,15,TRBV11-2,CASRLAGGPTDTQYF
TRBJ2-7,18,TRBV19,CASSISPTRAGGPYEQYF
TRBJ2-5,15,TRBV6-5,CASSYSGRADETQYF
TRBJ1-2,15,TRBV19,CASSPQGQLNYGYTF
TRBJ2-1,14,TRBV7-9,CASSLFAGSYEQFF
TRBJ2-2,13,TRBV7-9,CASRRQGAGELFF
TRBJ2-3,17,TRBV19,CASSKAFGGRGTDTQYF
TRBJ2-7,15,TRBV13,CASSQFGQPPYEQYF
TRBJ2-5,14,TRBV6-1,CASSEAGVVETQYF
TRBJ2-1,18,TRBV5-5,CASSHPPRASGGRDEQFF
TRBJ1-2,13,TRBV12-3/TRBV12-4,CASTGRGNYGYTF
TRBJ2-4,14,TRBV5-1,CASSREASSDIQYF
TRBJ2-3,13,TRBV1,CTSPGGLTDTQYF
TRBJ2-1,15,TRBV5-4,CASSISGGRFNEQFF
TRBJ1-4,16,TRBV15,CATSRDRGTGGGKLFF
TRBJ1-4,14,TRBV7-6,CASSSGPVGEKLFF
TRBJ2-1,16,TRBV3-1/TRBV3-2,CASSPRRWQGDNEQFF
TRBJ1-1,12,TRBV12-3/TRBV12-4,CASSLRGTEAFF
TRBJ2-3,17,TRBV7-3,CASSLSATGGPPDTQYF
TRBJ1-1,14,TRBV7-6,CASSFAEGGGEAFF
TRBJ2-3,12,TRBV12-3/TRBV12-4,CASSFEDRAQYF